Shown below are 32 T cell receptor beta chains from a single sample sequenced in a study of early T cells in non-severe SARS-CoV-2 infection. Using its own MiXCR run on the 5' RACE reads, TCRdb lists one record per CDR3 protein. There are 68,000 or so distinct CDR3 sequences in the sample; 11% occur only once, and around 6.4% lies in the top ten. Specimen: whole blood. Source of these receptors: an adult who was a healthcare worker with PCR-confirmed SARS-CoV-2 infection or an uninfected control (not recorded which).

This clonotype was detected many times. The chain is built from TRBV3-1 and TRBJ1-5, with D uncertain. Germline V gives CDR1 LGHDT, CDR2 YNNKEL (reference sequence). CDR3 length equals 14 residues. V lost 4 bases to trimming and J lost 0 bases, with 7 bases between them. CDR3 DNA sequence: TGTGCCAGCAGCCGGTCCTATAGCAATCAGCCCCAGCATTTT. Residues: CASSRSYSNQPQHF.

This clonotype was detected many times. The gene calls are TRBV20-1 and TRBJ2-1, with a tentative D call TRBD2 (6 bases). V lost 0 bases and J 10 bases, leaving 25 bases between the germline ends. The CDR3 has 17 amino acids. Germline V CDR1 and CDR2: DFQATT, SNEGSKA (reference sequence). CDR3 bases: TGCAGTGCTAGAGATTCCCTAGGAGGGACCCGAGTGATAGAGCAGTTCTTC. Its protein product is CSARDSLGGTRVIEQFF.

The chain is built from TRBV7-8 and TRBJ2-3; the match to TRBD1 covers 11 bases. V lost 2 bases to trimming and J lost 5 bases; unmatched junction nucleotides: 6. Germline loops: CDR1 SGHVS, CDR2 FQNEAQ. There are 16 residues in the CDR3. CDR3 coding DNA: TGTGCCAGCAGCTTATCCGGGACAGGGGGTTTAGATACGCAGTATTTT. Translating gives CASSLSGTGGLDTQYF.

This clonotype was recorded at least ten times. The CDR3 reads CASGGTGHLLPYGYTF. CDR3 coding DNA: TGTGCCAGCGGGGGGACAGGCCACTTATTACCCTATGGCTACACCTTC. The chain couples TRBV28 to TRBJ1-2; 8 bases line up with TRBD1. Germline V gene data show CDR1 as MDHEN and CDR2 as SYDVKM. The CDR3 is made up of 16 amino acids. V was clipped by 8 bases and J by 4 bases; unmatched bases: 15.

This clonotype occurred a few times. The rearrangement uses TRBV7-6 and TRBJ2-7; D is perhaps TRBD2 (5 bases). This CDR3 is built from 13 residues. V lost 5 bases and J 2 bases, leaving 10 bases between the germline ends. Germline V gene sequence: CDR1 SGHVS, CDR2 FNYEAQ. The CDR3 DNA is TGTGCCAGCAGCCCATACGGGACCTACGAGCAGTACTTC. Its translation: CASSPYGTYEQYF. The full variable domain, its missing parts supplied by reference TRBV7-6 and TRBJ2-7, is GAGVSQSPRYKVTKRGQDVALRCDPISGHVSLYWYRQALGQGPEFLTYFNYEAQQDKSGLPNDRFSAERPEGSISTLTIQRTEQRDSAMYRCASSPYGTYEQYFGPGTRLTVT.

The chain is built from TRBV5-1 and TRBJ2-1; TRBD2 matches at 12 bases. This CDR3 comprises 16 residues. Germline CDR1 reads SGHRS; CDR2 reads YFSETQ. Trimming at V came to 3 bases and at J to 7 bases, leaving 8 bases not matched to a gene. The CDR3 nucleotides read TGCGCCAGCAGCTCCGGGACTAGCGGGTATTGGAATGAGCAGTTCTTC. Encoded protein: CASSSGTSGYWNEQFF.

This clonotype has just a few counts. The genes are TRBV6-2 or TRBV6-3 and TRBJ2-7, with 12 bases that match TRBD1. CDR3 length: 16 residues. V lost 0 bases to trimming and J lost 6 bases; unmatched junction nucleotides: 6. Germline-derived CDR1 and CDR2 are MNHEY and SVGEGT. The CDR3 coding sequence is TGTGCCAGCAGTTACTCCCCGGGACAGGGGGCGGTCGAGCAGTACTTC. Protein sequence: CASSYSPGQGAVEQYF.

At least ten counts were recorded for this clonotype. The chain links TRBV6-2 or TRBV6-3 to TRBJ2-3; D may match TRBD1 or TRBD2 (5 bases each). CDR3 size: 14 residues. The ends were cut back, 0 bases at V and 2 bases at J, with 6 bases in the middle. In germline, CDR1 is MNHEY, CDR2 SVGEGT. DNA of the CDR3: TGTGCCAGCAGTTACTCCGGGACCACAGATACGCAGTATTTT. This sequence encodes CASSYSGTTDTQYF.

Ten or more counts support this clonotype. The chain links TRBV7-8 to TRBJ2-2; 7 bases match TRBD2. The CDR3 loop spans 18 amino acids. The ends lost 5 bases at V and 2 bases at J; junction bases unmatched: 14. The germline V gene has CDR1 SGHVS and CDR2 FQNEAQ. The CDR3 reads CASSHRPRRDYNTGELFF. As DNA, the CDR3 is TGTGCCAGCAGCCACCGACCCCGTAGGGACTATAACACCGGGGAGCTGTTTTTT.

This clonotype was found a few times. V and J are TRBV6-2 or TRBV6-3 and TRBJ2-3; no definite D call. V was clipped by 8 bases and J by 6 bases, with 9 bases between them. Germline CDR1 MNHEY, CDR2 SVGEGT. The CDR3 covers 11 residues. The CDR3 nucleotides are TGTGCCAGCGCTCACGGGGATACGCAGTATTTT. Its translation is CASAHGDTQYF.

The chain combines TRBV20-1 with TRBJ2-3; 9 bases are shared with TRBD2. CDR1 DFQATT and CDR2 SNEGSKA come from the germline V gene (reference sequence). V trimming: 3 bases; J trimming: 1 base; junction bases outside the gene matches: 5. This CDR3 contains 15 residues. The CDR3 spells CSASKREARTDTQYF. The CDR3 nucleotides read TGCAGTGCTAGTAAGCGGGAGGCTCGCACAGATACGCAGTATTTT.

This clonotype has a handful of counts. This chain connects TRBV5-1 to TRBJ1-5, with D perhaps TRBD1 (6 bases). The CDR3 has 15 residues. CDR1 and CDR2 from the germline V gene are SGHRS and YFSETQ. The V gene lost 4 bases and the J gene lost 5 bases, with 16 bases spanning the gap. CDR3 DNA: TGCGCCAGCAGCCCGGGAGGGGGGATAGATCAGCCCCAGCATTTT. Protein: CASSPGGGIDQPQHF.

This clonotype was observed many times. CDR3 residues: CASREWDRGNSLEQFF. The CDR3 region has the DNA TGTGCCAGCAGAGAGTGGGACAGGGGGAATTCTTTAGAGCAGTTCTTC. The rearrangement uses TRBV28 and TRBJ2-1; 11 positions agree with TRBD1. Trimming at V came to 6 bases and at J to 10 bases, leaving 14 bases not matched to a gene. Germline-derived CDR1 and CDR2 are MDHEN and SYDVKM. This CDR3 is built from 16 residues.

This clonotype was counted ten times or more. The gene calls are TRBV2 and TRBJ2-7; 8 bases agree with TRBD1. Trimming took 5 bases from V and 3 from J; bases not matched to a gene: 6. CDR3 size: 14 residues. Germline CDR1 SNHLY, CDR2 FYNNEI. The CDR3: CASSLGQGGYEQYF. The CDR3 DNA reads TGTGCCAGCAGTCTTGGACAGGGAGGCTACGAGCAGTACTTC.

This clonotype showed up just a few times. The rearrangement uses TRBV27 and TRBJ2-7; tentatively, D is TRBD1 (5 bases). The CDR3 has 10 amino acids. Trimming took off 9 bases at V and 4 bases at J, with 7 bases between the two ends. Germline CDR1 and CDR2: MNHEY and SMNVEV (reference sequence). The CDR3 sequence: CARKGYEQYF. The CDR3 bases are TGTGCCAGAAAGGGGTACGAGCAGTACTTC.

This clonotype was picked up a small number of times. The chain uses TRBV7-9 and TRBJ2-1; D possibly uses TRBD1 or TRBD2 (5 bases each). CDR1 SEHNR and CDR2 FQNEAQ come from the germline V gene (reference sequence). The CDR3 has 16 amino acids. Trimming removed 5 bases from V and 7 bases from J, with 21 bases in between. The chain's CDR3 is CASSPPGRGADNEQFF. The CDR3, as DNA: TGTGCCAGCAGCCCACCCGGGCGAGGGGCGGATAATGAGCAGTTCTTC.

This clonotype has ten or more counts. The chain combines TRBV2 with TRBJ1-1, with 8 nucleotides matching TRBD1. Germline-derived CDR1 and CDR2 are SNHLY and FYNNEI. V shed 8 bases, J shed 5 bases, and the junction held 4 bases outside the gene matches. The CDR3 loop spans 12 amino acids. DNA for the CDR3: TGTGCCAGCGGACAGGGAATTACTGAAGCTTTCTTT. Translated, it gives CASGQGITEAFF.

Remarks on this clonotype: This may stem from a read error, because a much larger clone lies one nucleotide away. J is TRBJ2-7 and V is TRBV12-3 or TRBV12-4; D ambiguous. This CDR3 has 12 amino acids. V was pared by 1 base and J by 4 bases, with 5 bases between. CDR3 protein: CASSLVVYEQYF. The DNA for the CDR3 is TGTGCCAGCAGTTTAGTAGTTTACGAGCAGTACTTC.

This clonotype was seen ten or more times. The chain has TRBV20-1 and TRBJ2-5; 12 bases agree with TRBD1. The CDR3 consists of 15 residues. Germline CDR1 reads DFQATT; CDR2 reads SNEGSKA (reference sequence). V was clipped by 2 bases and J by 3 bases; unmatched bases: 4. CDR3: CSARSGTGGKETQYF. CDR3 bases: TGCAGTGCTAGATCAGGGACAGGGGGCAAAGAGACCCAGTACTTC.

This clonotype has at least ten counts. V usage is TRBV9 and J usage is TRBJ1-1; D uncertain. CDR1 is SGDLS, CDR2 YYNGEE, per germline. There are 13 residues in the CDR3. The V end was cut by 1 base, the J end by 3 bases, with 7 bases between. DNA for the CDR3: TGTGCCAGCAGCGTATTGGGAGACACTGAAGCTTTCTTT. This translates into CASSVLGDTEAFF.

A few counts support this clonotype. CDR3 sequence (DNA): TGTGCCAGCAGCTTCAGACTCCCGAGCTCCTACAATGAGCAGTTCTTC. Translating it yields CASSFRLPSSYNEQFF. This chain joins TRBV7-8 and TRBJ2-1; D is ambiguous. Trimming stripped 3 bases from V and 0 bases from J, with 12 bases between. Looked up from germline, CDR1 is SGHVS and CDR2 is FQNEAQ. The CDR3 has 16 residues.

The chain is built from TRBV27 and TRBJ1-3; weak D call: TRBD1 (6 bases). The CDR3 consists of 14 residues. The V gene lost 6 bases and the J gene lost 2 bases, with 11 bases spanning the gap. CDR1 is MNHEY and CDR2 is SMNVEV in the germline V gene (reference sequence). The CDR3 DNA follows: TGTGCCAGCAGGTCACAGGGTACTGGAAACACCATATATTTT. Residues: CASRSQGTGNTIYF.

This clonotype was seen only a few times. The rearrangement joins TRBV28 to TRBJ1-5, with D hard to call. Trimming left V 5 bases short and J 5 bases short, with 13 bases between. The CDR3 contains 14 residues. Germline V gene sequence: CDR1 MDHEN, CDR2 SYDVKM. The CDR3 nucleotides are TGTGCCAGCAGTCCCCGGAGATTGGATCAGCCCCAGCATTTT. It is translated as CASSPRRLDQPQHF.

This clonotype was counted a few times. This chain links TRBV6-5 with TRBJ2-1; D is unclear. Trimming took 2 bases from V and 2 from J, leaving 13 bases between them. The CDR3 sequence is 16 residues long. The germline gives CDR1 MNHEY, CDR2 SVGAGI. CDR3 in DNA: TGTGCCAGCAGTTACCAAGGGTCTAGTCCCTACAATGAGCAGTTCTTC. The encoded protein is CASSYQGSSPYNEQFF.

The V call is TRBV11-2, the J call TRBJ2-7, with a tentative D call TRBD1 (6 bases). Trimming pared 6 bases from V and 2 bases from J, leaving 17 bases between. CDR3 size: 15 residues. Looked up from germline, CDR1 is SGHAT and CDR2 is FQNNGV. Here the CDR3 reads CASSQKQGPTYEQYF. The CDR3 DNA follows: TGTGCCAGCAGTCAAAAACAGGGACCGACCTACGAGCAGTACTTC.

This clonotype was recorded a few times. The chain employs TRBV29-1 and TRBJ2-1, with D uncertain. This CDR3 spans 13 amino acids. The germline V gene encodes CDR1 SQVTM and CDR2 ANQGSEA. V was shortened by 4 bases and J by 0 bases, with 7 bases between the two germline ends. This CDR3 is CSVGAASYNEQFF. In DNA form, the CDR3 reads TGCAGCGTTGGTGCGGCCTCCTACAATGAGCAGTTCTTC.

The rearrangement uses TRBV12-3 or TRBV12-4 and TRBJ1-5; D is perhaps TRBD1 (6 bases). The CDR3 spans 14 residues. The germline V and J ends were trimmed by 6 bases and 7 bases, with 16 bases remaining between them. The DNA for the CDR3 is TGTGCCAGCAGGCTACAGGGAACGGGGCAGCCCCAGCATTTT. Translation: CASRLQGTGQPQHF.

This clonotype showed up just a few times. This chain links TRBV4-2 with TRBJ2-6; D gene ambiguous. Per germline, CDR1 LGHNA and CDR2 YNFKEQ. This CDR3 has 14 residues. Trimming took 0 bases from V and 8 from J, leaving 8 bases between them. The DNA for the CDR3 is TGTGCCAGCAGCCAAGAATGGATGACCAACGTCCTGACTTTC. Its protein is CASSQEWMTNVLTF.

The sample holds many counts of this clonotype. The chain employs TRBV7-3 and TRBJ2-7, with 7 bases fitting TRBD2. V was clipped by 2 bases and J by 3 bases; unmatched bases: 10. Germline CDR1 SGHTA, CDR2 FQGTGA. The CDR3 is 16 residues long. The CDR3, as DNA: TGTGCCAGCAGCTTATCGTCTAGCGGAGGAGACTACGAGCAGTACTTC. Amino acids: CASSLSSSGGDYEQYF.

There are a few counts of this clonotype. The V call is TRBV4-1, the J call TRBJ1-1, with 10 positions matching TRBD1. Germline V gives CDR1 MGHRA, CDR2 YSYEKL. V lost 0 bases to trimming and J lost 0 bases; unmatched junction nucleotides: 7. The CDR3 runs to 18 residues. CDR3 in DNA: TGCGCCAGCAGCCAAGATCCCGACAGGGGGCTCGTGAACACTGAAGCTTTCTTT. Protein sequence: CASSQDPDRGLVNTEAFF.

This clonotype was seen a few times. CDR3 sequence reads: CSASRTSRDEQFF. In nucleotides, the CDR3 is TGCAGTGCTTCCCGGACTAGTAGGGATGAGCAGTTCTTC. The rearrangement uses TRBV20-1 and TRBJ2-1; TRBD2 aligns across 7 bases. CDR1 is DFQATT, CDR2 SNEGSKA, per germline (reference sequence). The CDR3 covers 13 residues. J gave up 8 bases and V 5 bases, and 9 bases lay outside the gene matches.

The J gene is TRBJ2-3, the V gene TRBV29-1; no clear D gene. Trimming cost V 7 bases and J 6 bases, with 11 bases left between them. The CDR3 runs to 11 residues. Per germline, CDR1 SQVTM and CDR2 ANQGSEA. CDR3 in DNA: TGCAGCGCTACTAATTGGGATACGCAGTATTTT. Its translation is CSATNWDTQYF.